This record concerns one T cell receptor (beta chain) sequence. Its antigen is unidentified. Clones were sequenced by immunoSEQ multiplex PCR, and TCRdb holds only the in-frame ones, with some missing. The table has roughly 20,000 clones, about two thirds seen once; the top ten hold 24%. V was shortened by 2 bases and J by 0 bases, with 11 bases between the two germline ends. The CDR3 is 15 residues long. Germline V CDR1 and CDR2: MDHEN, SYDVKM. This sample is drawn from a study of OX40 agonist ivuxolimab in advanced cancers. Overall study: Past anti-PD-1, anti-PD-L1 or anti-CTLA-4 therapy was accepted, and 30% to 50% had received some. Points from the study as a whole: At doses 0.1 to 3.0 mg/kg, CD4+ and CD8+ clones expanded. Among T cells, CD8+ cells averaged more expanded clones than CD4+ cells.

This chain uses TRBV28 with TRBJ2-7, with D tentatively TRBD2 (5 bases). The starting material was CD4+ or CD8+ T cells sorted from blood, obtained in a trial of the OX40 agonist ivuxolimab. This clonotype originated in an adult with an advanced solid tumor such as melanoma, head and neck, liver or kidney cancer. CDR3 sequence (DNA): TGTGCCAGCAGTTTAGAGGGTTTAAGCTCCTACGAGCAGTACTTC. Translation gives CASSLEGLSSYEQYF.